The clone carrying this T cell receptor beta chain occurred many times. RNA transcripts yielded amplified TCR beta CDR3 regions. The TCR CDR3 first-round RT-PCR relied on the HTBI primer set. TCRdb re-analysed the multiplex PCR reads in MiXCR, keeping a single row per CDR3 protein. The table includes some 600,000 distinct CDR3 sequences, approximately 15% detected once. This sample was included in a study of T cells in Graves' hyperthyroidism and ophthalmopathy. Patients with uncontrolled infections, other autoimmune diseases, pregnancy or lactation were excluded. Diagnoses were made from clinical symptoms, serum measures (thyroxine and TRAb), thyroid ultrasound and orbital computed tomography. This CDR3 is 14 amino acids long. V was cut by 6 bases and J by 0 bases, with 11 bases left in between. The V gene's germline CDR1 is SNHLY and CDR2 FYNNEI.

The origin of this receptor is a woman in her 30s with Graves' hyperthyroidism that later progressed to Graves' ophthalmopathy. The rearrangement joins TRBV2 to TRBJ2-5; D not resolved. Sequencing input: blood. CDR3 DNA: TGTGCCAGCAGGTTTTTGGGTTACCAAGAGACCCAGTACTTC. Residues: CASRFLGYQETQYF.